One and the same sample provided the 5 T cell receptor beta chains below, sequenced in a study of T cell responses to AZD1222 COVID-19 vaccine (dated by TCRdb to 2020 to 2022). The meaning of the sample's time point label: about 28 days (+/-7) after the second vaccine dose. The method was the immunoSEQ multiplex PCR assay. Entries here come from immuneACCESS through TCRdb and include only in-frame sequences with V and J called. Some clones fail to appear in such tables; in the studies checked, an unresolved V gene covers under half of the shortfall, and the cause of the remainder is unknown. This sample lists 190,000 or so clones; approximately 94% were detected once. About 1% of the sample belongs to the ten largest clones. This sample comprised peripheral blood, obtained 28 days after the second AZD1222 dose. The receptor source for this set is an adult who received the AZD1222 COVID-19 vaccine.

V is TRBV3-1 (or the pseudogene TRBV3-2) and J is TRBJ1-1; D gene ambiguous. Germline V lookup: CDR1 LGHDT, CDR2 YNNKEL (reference sequence). This CDR3 comprises 15 residues. V was shortened by 3 bases and J by 0 bases, with 11 bases between the two germline ends. CDR3: CASSHRGLMNTEAFF. For the CDR3, the DNA is TGTGCCAGCAGCCACCGAGGGCTGATGAACACTGAAGCTTTCTTT.

This chain links TRBV7-9 with TRBJ1-4; the D gene is possibly TRBD1 (5 bases). Trimming took off 5 bases at V and 3 bases at J, with 10 bases between the two ends. CDR3 length: 14 amino acids. Germline lookup yields CDR1 SEHNR and CDR2 FQNEAQ (reference sequence). CDR3 amino acids: CASSLGVANEKLFF. The CDR3 DNA reads TGTGCCAGCAGCCTAGGGGTTGCTAATGAAAAACTGTTTTTT.

The rearrangement uses TRBV6-5 and TRBJ1-2, with D unresolved. This CDR3 is 13 amino acids long. Trimming left V 5 bases short and J 4 bases short, with 11 bases between. Germline CDR1 MNHEY, CDR2 SVGAGI. CDR3 sequence (DNA): TGTGCCAGCAGTATCGACGGCCTCTATGGCTACACCTTC. Translating it yields CASSIDGLYGYTF.

V and J are TRBV28 and TRBJ2-3; 8 nucleotides line up with TRBD2. This CDR3 contains 16 residues. The germline CDR1 and CDR2 sequences are MDHEN and SYDVKM. The ends lost 6 bases at V and 0 bases at J; junction bases unmatched: 8. The CDR3 spells CASSSSGLGSTDTQYF. Here the CDR3 DNA reads TGTGCCAGCAGCTCTTCGGGACTAGGTAGCACAGATACGCAGTATTTT.

The chain joins TRBV5-1 to TRBJ1-3, with D maybe TRBD1 (5 bases). Deletions cut 4 bases from V and 2 bases from J, with 16 bases between. This CDR3 is built from 16 residues. The V gene's germline CDR1 is SGHRS and CDR2 YFSETQ. Written as DNA, the CDR3 is TGCGCCAGCAGCCAAATTGGGGGGTTGACTGGAAACACCATATATTTT. Translating gives CASSQIGGLTGNTIYF.